This T cell receptor beta chain was found in a study of blood T cell repertoires in COVID-19. Per the original methods: The authors estimated nucleated cell counts from reference gene primer amplification. Some clones are missing from TCRdb's copy, which holds only in-frame ones; the method was immunoSEQ multiplex PCR. From that table come the V and J calls and clone size; the DNA was used to work out D and trimming. The sample includes 130,000 to 150,000 clones, 85% to 90% seen only once; the top ten take around 15%. Recruited during active infection, patients (from Seattle) were subsequently followed longitudinally. Input material: peripheral blood. This receptor was identified in a man between 18 and 35 years old with COVID-19, enrolled during active disease.

CDR3 residues: CASGRAIGDTQYF. As DNA, the CDR3 is TGTGCCAGCGGCAGGGCTATTGGAGATACGCAGTATTTT. The V and J genes are TRBV5-4 and TRBJ2-3; a possible D gene is TRBD1 (5 bases). V was clipped by 7 bases and J by 5 bases, with 14 bases between them. This CDR3 spans 13 amino acids. CDR1 is SGHNT, CDR2 YYREEE, per germline (reference sequence).